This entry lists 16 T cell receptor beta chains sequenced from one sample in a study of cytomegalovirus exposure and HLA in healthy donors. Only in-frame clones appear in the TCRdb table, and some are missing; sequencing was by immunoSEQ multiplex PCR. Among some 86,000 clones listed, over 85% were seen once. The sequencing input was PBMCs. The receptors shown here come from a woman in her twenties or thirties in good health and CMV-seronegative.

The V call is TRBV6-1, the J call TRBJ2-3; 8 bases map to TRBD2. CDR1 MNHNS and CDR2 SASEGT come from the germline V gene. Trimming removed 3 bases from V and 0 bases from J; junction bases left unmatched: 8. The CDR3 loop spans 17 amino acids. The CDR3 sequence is CASSDLLGRASTDTQYF. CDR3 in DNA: TGTGCCAGCAGTGACCTCCTCGGGAGGGCTAGCACAGATACGCAGTATTTT.

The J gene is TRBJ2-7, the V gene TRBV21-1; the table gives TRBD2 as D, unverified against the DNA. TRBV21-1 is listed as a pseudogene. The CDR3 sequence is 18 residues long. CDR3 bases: TGTGCCAGCAGCAAAGGGGCTAGGAGGCCTCGATTAACCTACGAGCAGTACTTC. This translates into CASSKGARRPRLTYEQYF.

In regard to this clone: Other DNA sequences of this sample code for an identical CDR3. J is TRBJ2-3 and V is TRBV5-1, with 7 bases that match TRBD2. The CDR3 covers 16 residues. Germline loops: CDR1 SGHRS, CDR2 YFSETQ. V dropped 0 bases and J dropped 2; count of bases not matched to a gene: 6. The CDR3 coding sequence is TGCGCCAGCAGCTTGGTTCCGGGGGGAACCACAGATACGCAGTATTTT. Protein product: CASSLVPGGTTDTQYF.

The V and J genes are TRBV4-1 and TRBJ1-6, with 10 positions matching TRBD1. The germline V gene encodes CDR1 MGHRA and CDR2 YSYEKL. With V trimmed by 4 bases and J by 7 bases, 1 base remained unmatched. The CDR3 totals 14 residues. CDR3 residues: CASSPGQGNSPLHF. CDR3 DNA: TGCGCCAGCAGCCCGGGACAGGGGAATTCACCCCTCCACTTT.

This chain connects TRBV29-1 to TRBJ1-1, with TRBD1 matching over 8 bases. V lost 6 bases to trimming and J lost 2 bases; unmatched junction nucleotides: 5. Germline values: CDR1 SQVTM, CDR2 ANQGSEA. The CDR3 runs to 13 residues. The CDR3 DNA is TGCAGCGTCAACGGACAGGGAAACACTGAAGCTTTCTTT. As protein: CSVNGQGNTEAFF.

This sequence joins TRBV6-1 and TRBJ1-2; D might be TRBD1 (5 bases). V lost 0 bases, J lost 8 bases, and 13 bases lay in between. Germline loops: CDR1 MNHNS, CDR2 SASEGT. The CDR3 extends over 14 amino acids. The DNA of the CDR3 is TGTGCCAGCAGTGAAGCGGCGGGGGTTGGGGGCTACACCTTC. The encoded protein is CASSEAAGVGGYTF.

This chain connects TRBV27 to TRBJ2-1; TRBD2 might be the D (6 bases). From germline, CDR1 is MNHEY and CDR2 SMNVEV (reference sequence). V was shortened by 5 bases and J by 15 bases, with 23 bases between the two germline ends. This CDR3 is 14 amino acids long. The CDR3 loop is CASSPAPAGRSPFF. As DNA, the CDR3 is TGTGCCAGCAGTCCCGCCCCCGCGGGACGAAGCCCGTTCTTC.

The CDR3 DNA follows: TGTGCCAGCAGCCACCGGGACAGGGAGCAGTACTTC. Its protein product is CASSHRDREQYF. The rearrangement joins TRBV5-6 to TRBJ2-7, with 8 positions matching TRBD1. This CDR3 contains 12 residues. V dropped 4 bases and J dropped 7; count of bases not matched to a gene: 4. CDR1 and CDR2 (germline): SGHDT, YYEEEE.

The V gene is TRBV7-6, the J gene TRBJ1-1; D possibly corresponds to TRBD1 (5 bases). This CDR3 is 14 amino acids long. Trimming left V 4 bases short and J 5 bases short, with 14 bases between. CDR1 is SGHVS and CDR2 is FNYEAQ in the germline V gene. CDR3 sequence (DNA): TGTGCCAGCAGCTCAGGGTTTTTGGGGACTGAAGCTTTCTTT. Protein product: CASSSGFLGTEAFF.

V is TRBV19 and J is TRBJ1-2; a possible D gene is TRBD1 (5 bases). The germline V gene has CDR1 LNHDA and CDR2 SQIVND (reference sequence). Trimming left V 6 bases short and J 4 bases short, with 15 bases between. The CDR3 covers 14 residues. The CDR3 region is CASSRVGASYGYTF. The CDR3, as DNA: TGTGCCAGTAGCAGGGTTGGGGCGTCCTATGGCTACACCTTC. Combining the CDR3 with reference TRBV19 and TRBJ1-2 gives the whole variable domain DGGITQSPKYLFRKEGQNVTLSCEQNLNHDAMYWYRQDPGQGLRLIYYSQIVNDFQKGDIAEGYSVSREKKESFPLTVTSAQKNPTAFYLCASSRVGASYGYTFGSGTRLTVV.

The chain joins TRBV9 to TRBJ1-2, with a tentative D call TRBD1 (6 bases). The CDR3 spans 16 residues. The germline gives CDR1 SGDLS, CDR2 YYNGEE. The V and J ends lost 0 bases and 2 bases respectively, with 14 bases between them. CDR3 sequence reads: CASSVDREPTNYGYTF. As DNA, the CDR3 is TGTGCCAGCAGCGTAGACAGGGAGCCTACGAACTATGGCTACACCTTC.

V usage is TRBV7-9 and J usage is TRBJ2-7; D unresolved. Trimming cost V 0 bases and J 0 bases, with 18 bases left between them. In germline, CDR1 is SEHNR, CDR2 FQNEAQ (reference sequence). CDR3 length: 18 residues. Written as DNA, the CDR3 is TGTGCCAGCAGCTTAGCCTACGGTGGCCCGGGTAGCTCCTACGAGCAGTACTTC. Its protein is CASSLAYGGPGSSYEQYF. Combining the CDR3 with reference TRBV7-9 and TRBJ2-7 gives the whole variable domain DTGVSQNPRHKITKRGQNVTFRCDPISEHNRLYWYRQTLGQGPEFLTYFQNEAQLEKSRLLSDRFSAERPKGSFSTLEIQRTEQGDSAMYLCASSLAYGGPGSSYEQYFGPGTRLTVT.

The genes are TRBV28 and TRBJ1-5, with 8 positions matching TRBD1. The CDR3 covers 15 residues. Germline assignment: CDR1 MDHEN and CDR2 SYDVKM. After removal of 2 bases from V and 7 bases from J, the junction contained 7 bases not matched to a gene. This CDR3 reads CASSLPDRVRQPQHF. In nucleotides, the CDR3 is TGTGCCAGCAGTTTACCGGACAGGGTAAGGCAGCCCCAGCATTTT.

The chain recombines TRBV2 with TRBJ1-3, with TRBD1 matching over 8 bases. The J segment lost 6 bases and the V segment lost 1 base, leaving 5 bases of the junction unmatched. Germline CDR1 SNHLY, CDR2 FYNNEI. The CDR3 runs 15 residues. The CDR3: CASSEGSGGKNTIYF. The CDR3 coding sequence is TGTGCCAGCAGTGAAGGTTCAGGGGGCAAAAACACCATATATTTT.

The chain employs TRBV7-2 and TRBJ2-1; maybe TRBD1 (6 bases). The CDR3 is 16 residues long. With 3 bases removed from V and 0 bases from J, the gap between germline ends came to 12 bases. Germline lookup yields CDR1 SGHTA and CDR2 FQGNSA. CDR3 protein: CASSFGGLVSYNEQFF. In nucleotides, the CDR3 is TGTGCCAGCAGCTTTGGGGGCCTCGTCTCCTACAATGAGCAGTTCTTC.

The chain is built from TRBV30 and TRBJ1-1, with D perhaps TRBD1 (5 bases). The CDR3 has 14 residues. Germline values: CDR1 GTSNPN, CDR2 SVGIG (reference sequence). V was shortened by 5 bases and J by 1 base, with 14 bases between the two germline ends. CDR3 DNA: TGTGCCTGGGATCGCGGGGCTCCGAACACTGAAGCTTTCTTT. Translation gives CAWDRGAPNTEAFF.